This is a list of T cell receptor beta chains from one sample in a study of beta chain features in type 1 diabetes. Only in-frame clones appear in the TCRdb table, and some are missing; sequencing was by immunoSEQ multiplex PCR. The sample has 100,000 to 150,000 clones, roughly a sixth seen once. The specimen sequenced was central memory CD4+ T cells from blood. The receptors were sampled from a man in his late teens or twenties with type 1 diabetes. The CDR3 runs from the conserved cysteine through the conserved F or W. A D gene is named only where the DNA matches it firmly. Size values are once, few and many counts, or a class for expanded clones, and some rows have none.

V gene	D gene	clone size	J gene	CDR3 DNA	CDR3 protein
TRBV30	NA	NA	TRBJ1-1	TGTGCCTGGAGACCGTTGTGGGATACGAACACTGAAGCTTTCTTT	CAWRPLWDTNTEAFF
TRBV4-1	NA	NA	TRBJ1-1	TGCGCCAGCAGCCAAGGAGCCATGAATGCTTTCTTT	CASSQGAMNAFF
TRBV2	NA	few	TRBJ2-3	TGTGCCAGCAGTGAACACAGGGCTACGCAGTATTTT	CASSEHRATQYF
TRBV4-3	TRBD2	NA	TRBJ2-1	TGCGCCAGCAGCCAAATGGGGGGGTACAATGAGCAGTTCTTC	CASSQMGGYNEQFF
TRBV6-5	TRBD2	NA	TRBJ2-1	TGTGCCAGCAGTTACCTCGGGGGGGCCATCCACAATGAGCAGTTCTTC	CASSYLGGAIHNEQFF
TRBV7-2	NA	few	TRBJ2-2	TGTGCCAGCAGCGTAGCGGCGACTAGTCCCGGGGAGCTGTTTTTT	CASSVAATSPGELFF
TRBV9	TRBD1	NA	TRBJ1-6	TGTGCCAGCAGCGCAGGACAGGACGAGTCACCCCTCCACTTT	CASSAGQDESPLHF
TRBV2	NA	NA	TRBJ1-6	TGTGCCAGCAGGGACACCTATAATTCACCCCTCCACTTT	CASRDTYNSPLHF
TRBV30	TRBD1	few	TRBJ1-6	TGTGCCTGGAGTGGGACAGGGAACTATTCACCCCTCCACTTT	CAWSGTGNYSPLHF
TRBV11-2	TRBD2	NA	TRBJ2-3	TGTGCCAGCAGCTTAGAGCCCCCACATGGCGGGAGCAGTGGCACAGATACGCAGTATTTT	CASSLEPPHGGSSGTDTQYF
TRBV27	NA	few	TRBJ2-7	TGTGCCAGCAGTTTTGTAGACTCCAACTCCTACGAGCAGTACTTC	CASSFVDSNSYEQYF
TRBV29-1	NA	NA	TRBJ2-7	TGCAGCGTTGAGGGTACCCAACGCAGCGAGCAGTACTTC	CSVEGTQRSEQYF
TRBV4-2	TRBD2	NA	TRBJ2-3	TGTGCCAGCAGCCAGGGGGGTAGCGGGGATACGCAGTATTTT	CASSQGGSGDTQYF
TRBV11-2	TRBD2	many	TRBJ2-1	TGTGCCAGCAGCTACACAACCGGGACTAGCGTCTCAAAGCAGTTCTTC	CASSYTTGTSVSKQFF
TRBV28	NA	NA	TRBJ1-1	TGTGCCAGCATTCAATGGGGAGCGAACACTGAAGCTTTCTTT	CASIQWGANTEAFF
TRBV29-1	TRBD2	NA	TRBJ2-5	TGCAGCGTTAGAGGACTAGCGGAATCAAACCAAGAGACCCAGTACTTC	CSVRGLAESNQETQYF
TRBV30	NA	NA	TRBJ1-4	TGTGCCTGGAGCCCAGGGATTGGTGAAAAACTGTTTTTT	CAWSPGIGEKLFF
TRBV30	NA	few	TRBJ2-7	TGTGCCTGGAGCCTGGACTCTGGGTACGAGCAGTACTTC	CAWSLDSGYEQYF
TRBV28	TRBD2	NA	TRBJ2-3	TGTGCCAGCAGCGGGGGGACAGATACGCAGTATTTT	CASSGGTDTQYF
TRBV9	TRBD1	once	TRBJ2-3	TGTGCCAGCAGCCCGAGGACAGGGGACCTCACAGATACGCAGTATTTT	CASSPRTGDLTDTQYF
TRBV30	NA	NA	TRBJ2-7	TGTGCCTGGAATAGCGGATCCTACGAGCAGTACTTC	CAWNSGSYEQYF
TRBV7-2	NA	NA	TRBJ2-5	TGTGCCAGCAGCTTATCCAGAGAGACCCAGTACTTC	CASSLSRETQYF